A single TCR beta chain is shown here with its context. Original handling: Reference gene primer amplification gave estimated nucleated cell counts. Here immunoSEQ multiplex PCR was the method, and the copy in TCRdb shows in-frame clones only, minus some. The D gene and trimming were derived from the DNA, and the V and J assignments and clone size from that table. The data show 250,000 to 350,000 clones, with approximately 91% seen just once and under 15% held by the top ten. This sample was included in a study of blood T cell repertoires in COVID-19. After removal of 0 bases from V and 8 bases from J, the junction contained 5 bases not matched to a gene. The length of the CDR3 is 15 residues. CDR1 and CDR2 (germline): GTSNPN, SVGIG (reference sequence).

The gene calls are TRBV30 and TRBJ2-4, with 12 bases lining up with TRBD2. Sequenced input: peripheral blood. The sequence came from a woman aged 55 to 70 with acute or convalescent COVID-19. This CDR3 is CAWSVRLAGADIQYF. CDR3 bases: TGTGCCTGGAGTGTAAGACTAGCGGGAGCGGACATTCAGTACTTC.